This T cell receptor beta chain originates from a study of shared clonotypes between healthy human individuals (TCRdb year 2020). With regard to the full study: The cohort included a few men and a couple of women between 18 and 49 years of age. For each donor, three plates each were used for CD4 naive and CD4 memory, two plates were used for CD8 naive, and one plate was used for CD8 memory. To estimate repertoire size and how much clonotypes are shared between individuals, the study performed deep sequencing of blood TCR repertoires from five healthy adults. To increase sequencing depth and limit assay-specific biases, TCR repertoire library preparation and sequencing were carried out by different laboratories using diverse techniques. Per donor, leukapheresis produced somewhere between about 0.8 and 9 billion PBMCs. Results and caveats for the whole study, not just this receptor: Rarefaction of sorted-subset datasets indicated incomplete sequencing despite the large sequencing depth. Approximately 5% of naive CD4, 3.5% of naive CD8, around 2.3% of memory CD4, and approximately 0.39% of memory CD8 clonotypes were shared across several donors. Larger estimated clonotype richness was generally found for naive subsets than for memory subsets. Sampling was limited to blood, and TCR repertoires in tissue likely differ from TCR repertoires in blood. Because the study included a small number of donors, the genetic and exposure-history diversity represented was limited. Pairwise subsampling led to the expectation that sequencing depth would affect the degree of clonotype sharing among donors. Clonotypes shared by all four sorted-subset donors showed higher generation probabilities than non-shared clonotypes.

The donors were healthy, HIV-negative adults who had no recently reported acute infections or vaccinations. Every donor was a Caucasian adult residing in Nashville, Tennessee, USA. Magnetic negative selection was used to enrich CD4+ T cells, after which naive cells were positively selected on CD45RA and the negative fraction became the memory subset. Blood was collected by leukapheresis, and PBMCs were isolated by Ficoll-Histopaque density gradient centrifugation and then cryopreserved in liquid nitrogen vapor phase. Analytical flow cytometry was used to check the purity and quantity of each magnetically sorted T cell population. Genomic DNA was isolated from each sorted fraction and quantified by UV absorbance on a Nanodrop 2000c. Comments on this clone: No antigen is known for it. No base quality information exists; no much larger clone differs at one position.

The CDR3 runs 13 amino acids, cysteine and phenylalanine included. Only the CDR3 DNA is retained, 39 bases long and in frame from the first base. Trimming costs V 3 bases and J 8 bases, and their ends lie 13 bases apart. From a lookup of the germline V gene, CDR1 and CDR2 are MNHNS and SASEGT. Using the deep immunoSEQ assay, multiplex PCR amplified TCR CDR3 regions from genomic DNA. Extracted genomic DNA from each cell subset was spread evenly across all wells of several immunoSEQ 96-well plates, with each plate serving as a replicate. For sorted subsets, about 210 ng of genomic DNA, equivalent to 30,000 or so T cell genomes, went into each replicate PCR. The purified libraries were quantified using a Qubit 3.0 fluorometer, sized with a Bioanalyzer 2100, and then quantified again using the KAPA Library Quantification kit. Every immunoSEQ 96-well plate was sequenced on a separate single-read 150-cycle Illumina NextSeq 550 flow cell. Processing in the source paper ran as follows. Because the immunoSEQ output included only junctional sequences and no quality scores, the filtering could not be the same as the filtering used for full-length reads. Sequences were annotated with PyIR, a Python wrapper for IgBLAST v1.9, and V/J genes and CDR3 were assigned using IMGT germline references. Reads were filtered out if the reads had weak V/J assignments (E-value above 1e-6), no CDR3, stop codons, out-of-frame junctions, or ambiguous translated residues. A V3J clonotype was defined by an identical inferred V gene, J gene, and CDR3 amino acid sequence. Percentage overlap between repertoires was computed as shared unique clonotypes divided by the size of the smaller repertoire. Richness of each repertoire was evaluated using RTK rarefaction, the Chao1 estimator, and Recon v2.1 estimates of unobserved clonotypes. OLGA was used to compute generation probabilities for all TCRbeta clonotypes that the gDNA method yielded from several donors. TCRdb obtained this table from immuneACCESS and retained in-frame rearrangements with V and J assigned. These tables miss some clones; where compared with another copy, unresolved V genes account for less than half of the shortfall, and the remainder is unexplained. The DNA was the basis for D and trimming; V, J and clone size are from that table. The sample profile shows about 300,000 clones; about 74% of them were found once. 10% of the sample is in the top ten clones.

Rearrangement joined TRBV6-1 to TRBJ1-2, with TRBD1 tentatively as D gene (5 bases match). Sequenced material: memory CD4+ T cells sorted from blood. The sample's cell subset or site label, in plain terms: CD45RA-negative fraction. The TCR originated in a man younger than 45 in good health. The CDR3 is CASSELGGVGYTF. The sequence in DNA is TGTGCCAGCAGTGAGCTGGGGGGTGTAGGCTACACCTTC.